The 30 T cell receptor beta chains below come from one sample, sequenced in a study of post-analysis software for immune sequencing data. Whole-study results and caveats: Comparison of patients with controls showed four or five TRBV segments more frequent in patients, TRBV5-6, TRBV5-1 and TRBV20-1 among them.

These receptors are not linked to any known antigen. TCR beta cDNA libraries included unique molecular identifiers. TCRdb re-called the PCR reads with MiXCR, one entry per CDR3 protein. Among roughly 670,000 distinct CDR3 sequences listed, around 60% were seen once. The sequencing input was blood. The receptors were sampled from a girl aged 2 to 10 with multiple sclerosis.

V gene TRBV7-2 combines with J gene TRBJ2-5; unclear D gene. Trimming took off 6 bases at V and 5 bases at J, with 19 bases between the two ends. This CDR3 has 15 residues. Germline CDR1 reads SGHTA; CDR2 reads FQGNSA. This chain's CDR3 is CASSGQRGEAETQYF. The CDR3 DNA follows: TGTGCCAGCAGTGGCCAGCGAGGAGAGGCGGAGACCCAGTACTTC.

V is TRBV7-9 and J is TRBJ2-3; D not resolved. Trimming cost V 3 bases and J 6 bases, with 7 bases left between them. CDR3 length equals 12 residues. Germline V CDR1 and CDR2: SEHNR, FQNEAQ (reference sequence). The CDR3 is CASSFMGDTQYF. The CDR3 nucleotides are TGTGCCAGCAGCTTCATGGGCGATACGCAGTATTTT.

This chain uses TRBV14 with TRBJ2-1; 13 nucleotides match TRBD2. The V and J ends lost 3 bases and 7 bases, in that order; junction bases with no gene match: 9. Per the germline V gene, CDR1 is SGHDN and CDR2 is FVKESK. The CDR3 runs to 17 residues. The CDR3 sequence is CASSHGLAGAPGNEQFF. The CDR3 nucleotides are TGTGCCAGCAGCCACGGACTAGCGGGGGCCCCGGGGAATGAGCAGTTCTTC.

This clonotype has just a few counts. CDR3 in amino acids: CASSSSLALYEQYF. In DNA, the CDR3 is TGTGCCAGCAGTTCATCCCTGGCCCTCTACGAGCAGTACTTC. This chain connects TRBV12-3 or TRBV12-4 to TRBJ2-7; no clear D gene. The CDR3 has 14 residues. V dropped 4 bases and J dropped 3 bases, with 13 bases sitting between them.

For the CDR3, the DNA is TGTGCCAGCAGTTACTCGACTAGCGGGGGGGCAGAGAATGAGCAGTTCTTC. Protein: CASSYSTSGGAENEQFF. V usage is TRBV6-5 and J usage is TRBJ2-1; TRBD2 matches at 14 bases. The CDR3 consists of 17 residues. The V gene end was trimmed by 0 bases and the J gene end by 7 bases; junction bases not matched to a gene: 5. Germline CDR1 is MNHEY and CDR2 is SVGAGI.

Points on this clonotype: Compared with germline, one end of the junction differs, possibly owing to a read error. V gene TRBV11-2 combines with J gene TRBJ2-4, with D maybe TRBD1 (8 bases). From germline, CDR1 is SGHAT and CDR2 FQNNGV. The CDR3 spans 19 residues. The chain's CDR3 is CASRNTGGIQGAAKNIQYF. CDR3 in DNA: TGTGCCAGCAGGAACACCGGGGGGATCCAGGGGGCGGCCAAGAACATTCAGTACTTC.

The chain carries TRBV4-1 and TRBJ2-7; 7 bases are shared with TRBD2. The germline V gene has CDR1 MGHRA and CDR2 YSYEKL. CDR3 length: 17 amino acids. Trimming took 4 bases from V and 0 from J; bases not matched to a gene: 12. CDR3 protein: CASSRQAGGSGSYEQYF. The CDR3 DNA sequence: TGCGCCAGCAGCCGCCAGGCGGGCGGGAGCGGCTCCTACGAGCAGTACTTC.

V and J are TRBV6-2 or TRBV6-3 and TRBJ2-1; D call uncertain. The CDR3 covers 14 residues. CDR1 and CDR2 from the germline V gene are MNHEY and SVGEGT. Trimming shortened V by 4 bases and J by 7 bases, and 14 bases separated the two germline ends. As DNA, the CDR3 is TGTGCCAGCAGTTGGGGTGCTATGGGGAATGAGCAGTTCTTC. Protein sequence: CASSWGAMGNEQFF.

This clonotype was found a few times. This sequence joins TRBV20-1 and TRBJ2-5; D is uncertain. V lost 3 bases, J lost 2 bases, and 7 bases lay in between. The CDR3 is made up of 12 amino acids. CDR1 and CDR2 (germline): DFQATT, SNEGSKA (reference sequence). Here the CDR3 DNA reads TGCAGTGCTAGCCCCAGGCAAGAGACCCAGTACTTC. The encoded protein is CSASPRQETQYF.

The chain carries TRBV5-1 and TRBJ2-3, with a possible D match to TRBD2 (7 bases). With 3 bases removed from V and 2 bases from J, the gap between germline ends came to 13 bases. Per germline, CDR1 SGHRS and CDR2 YFSETQ. This CDR3 has 15 residues. CDR3 amino acids: CASSWRGGLTDTQYF. The CDR3 nucleotides are TGCGCCAGCAGCTGGAGGGGGGGACTCACAGATACGCAGTATTTT.

The J gene is TRBJ2-5, the V gene TRBV6-2 or TRBV6-3; perhaps TRBD1 as D (6 bases). CDR3 length: 14 residues. Trimming removed 4 bases at V and 1 base at J, with 10 bases between. The V gene's germline CDR1 is MNHEY and CDR2 SVGEGT. The CDR3 nucleotides read TGTGCCAGCAGTTCCAGACAGGCCCAAGAGACCCAGTACTTC. It translates to CASSSRQAQETQYF.

J is TRBJ1-5 and V is TRBV6-1; possibly TRBD1 for D (5 bases). Germline V gene lookup returns CDR1 MNHNS and CDR2 SASEGT. Trimming removed 6 bases at V and 4 bases at J, with 22 bases between. The CDR3 has 17 residues. The CDR3 bases are TGTGCCAGCAGAGATACCGGGACCAAACGAAAAAATCAGCCCCAGCATTTT. It translates to CASRDTGTKRKNQPQHF.

V is TRBV5-1 and J is TRBJ1-2; no clear D. The germline V gene has CDR1 SGHRS and CDR2 YFSETQ. There are 15 residues in the CDR3. Trimming shortened V by 1 base and J by 3 bases, and 13 bases separated the two germline ends. The CDR3 DNA reads TGCGCCAGCAGCTTGATTGGGCCTCCGGACTATGGCTACACCTTC. Amino acids: CASSLIGPPDYGYTF.

This clonotype has more than one count but fewer than ten. The chain is built from TRBV7-2 and TRBJ1-2, with 8 bases that match TRBD1. V shed 5 bases, J shed 7 bases, and the junction held 9 bases outside the gene matches. Germline CDR1 and CDR2: SGHTA and FQGNSA. The CDR3 has 14 amino acids. The CDR3 reads CASSPRTGPAGYTF. The DNA for the CDR3 is TGTGCCAGCAGCCCCCGGACAGGGCCAGCTGGCTACACCTTC.

The chain joins TRBV20-1 to TRBJ2-1; D may be TRBD2 (6 bases). V was cut by 2 bases and J by 6 bases, with 17 bases left in between. The CDR3 contains 15 residues. Germline CDR1 reads DFQATT; CDR2 reads SNEGSKA (reference sequence). CDR3: CSARPPAGSGNEQFF. CDR3 nucleotide sequence: TGCAGTGCTAGACCCCCGGCGGGGTCGGGCAATGAGCAGTTCTTC.

This chain links TRBV12-3 or TRBV12-4 with TRBJ1-5; D might be TRBD1 (5 bases). The V end lost 8 bases, the J end lost 4 bases, and 12 bases lay between the germline ends. The CDR3 is 13 residues long. The CDR3 nucleotides are TGTGCCAGCGGGGCAGGATGGAATCAGCCCCAGCATTTT. Translated: CASGAGWNQPQHF.

The chain is built from TRBV21-1 and TRBJ1-2; no check of the table's D call, TRBD1, against the DNA was made. TRBV21-1 is tagged as a pseudogene. CDR3 length equals 12 residues. The CDR3 protein is CASSNRGHGYTF. In nucleotides, the CDR3 is TGTGCCAGCAGCAACAGGGGTCATGGCTACACCTTC.

The genes are TRBV24-1 and TRBJ2-1; D ambiguous. The germline V gene encodes CDR1 KGHDR and CDR2 SFDVKD. This CDR3 comprises 13 residues. V shed 7 bases and J shed 4 bases, with 10 bases lying between them. The CDR3 region has the DNA TGTGCCACCAGGGGTGTTTCTTACAATGAGCAGTTCTTC. Its translation: CATRGVSYNEQFF.

The sample holds a few counts of this clonotype. The CDR3 protein is CASSVSTQRGQPQHF. CDR3 DNA sequence: TGTGCCAGCAGTGTATCAACACAGAGAGGTCAGCCCCAGCATTTT. The V and J genes are TRBV6-1 and TRBJ1-5, with no clear D. CDR1 and CDR2 from the germline V gene are MNHNS and SASEGT. V was pared by 4 bases and J by 6 bases, with 16 bases between. This CDR3 has 15 amino acids.

The V and J genes are TRBV6-2 or TRBV6-3 and TRBJ1-1; D may be TRBD1 (6 bases). Looked up from germline, CDR1 is MNHEY and CDR2 is SVGEGT. The length of the CDR3 is 13 residues. V lost 6 bases to trimming and J lost 7 bases, with 15 bases between them. As DNA, the CDR3 is TGTGCCAGCAGAAGACAGGAGCCCTTTGAAGCTTTCTTT. It specifies CASRRQEPFEAFF.

This clonotype was recorded a few times. The chain uses TRBV7-2 and TRBJ2-4; D not resolved. Germline CDR1 and CDR2: SGHTA and FQGNSA. Trimming took 0 bases from V and 4 from J, leaving 7 bases between them. The CDR3 has 14 amino acids. DNA for the CDR3: TGTGCCAGCAGCTTAGCGATGCAGAAAAACATTCAGTACTTC. Protein: CASSLAMQKNIQYF.

This clonotype was detected only once. J is TRBJ2-1 and V is TRBV14; possible D gene TRBD1, 6 bases. V lost 0 bases to trimming and J lost 8 bases, with 14 bases between them. The CDR3 loop spans 15 amino acids. The V gene's germline CDR1 is SGHDN and CDR2 FVKESK. CDR3 sequence reads: CASSQERGMGDEQFF. CDR3 in DNA: TGTGCCAGCAGCCAAGAAAGGGGGATGGGCGATGAGCAGTTCTTC. The complete variable domain, with remaining parts taken from reference TRBV14 and TRBJ2-1, reads EAGVTQFPSHSVIEKGQTVTLRCDPISGHDNLYWYRRVMGKEIKFLLHFVKESKQDESGMPNNRFLAERTGGTYSTLKVQPAELEDSGVYFCASSQERGMGDEQFFGPGTRLTVL.

The chain is built from TRBV7-3 and TRBJ2-5, with D perhaps TRBD1 (6 bases). The CDR3 is 13 amino acids. The germline gives CDR1 SGHTA, CDR2 FQGTGA. Trimming shortened V by 5 bases and J by 11 bases, and 18 bases separated the two germline ends. CDR3 in amino acids: CASSRQATGEQYF. The CDR3 coding sequence is TGTGCCAGCAGCCGACAGGCTACTGGGGAGCAGTACTTC.

A note on this clonotype: One end of the junction is discordant with germline, which a read error may explain. The V call is TRBV6-5, the J call TRBJ1-2, with 9 bases fitting TRBD1. The CDR3 consists of 15 residues. Germline loops: CDR1 MNHEY, CDR2 SVGAGI. Here the CDR3 reads CASSPNRGLGYGYTF. CDR3 nucleotide sequence: TGCGCCAGCAGCCCAAACAGGGGGCTGGGCTATGGCTACACCTTC.

The V gene is TRBV7-2, the J gene TRBJ2-7; D is perhaps TRBD2 (5 bases). Looked up from germline, CDR1 is SGHTA and CDR2 is FQGNSA. The V and J ends lost 5 bases and 4 bases respectively, with 12 bases between them. This CDR3 has 13 residues. The CDR3 reads CASSRSTGYEQYF. CDR3 sequence (DNA): TGTGCCAGCAGCCGCAGTACGGGGTACGAGCAGTACTTC. Together with reference TRBV7-2 and TRBJ2-7, the CDR3 gives the full variable domain: GAGVSQSPSNKVTEKGKDVELRCDPISGHTALYWYRQSLGQGLEFLIYFQGNSAPDKSGLPSDRFSAERTGGSVSTLTIQRTQQEDSAVYLCASSRSTGYEQYFGPGTRLTVT.

CDR3 residues: CSVRTGRSNEQFF. Here the CDR3 DNA reads TGCAGCGTTCGGACAGGGAGAAGTAATGAGCAGTTCTTC. The rearrangement links TRBV29-1 to TRBJ2-1, with TRBD1 matching 8 bases. CDR1 is SQVTM and CDR2 is ANQGSEA in the germline V gene. Unmatched junction bases numbered 7, after V lost 5 bases and J lost 7 bases. The CDR3 has 13 amino acids.

The CDR3 sequence: CSSSQGPQETQYF. In nucleotides, the CDR3 is TGCAGTTCGTCTCAGGGGCCCCAAGAGACCCAGTACTTC. The chain employs TRBV20-1 and TRBJ2-5, with D possibly matching TRBD1 (6 bases). Per germline, CDR1 DFQATT and CDR2 SNEGSKA (reference sequence). Trimming shortened V by 8 bases and J by 1 base, and 14 bases separated the two germline ends. This CDR3 is built from 13 residues.

This clonotype turned up a few times. This chain uses TRBV7-9 with TRBJ2-3, with unresolved D. V lost 4 bases and J 0 bases, leaving 5 bases between the germline ends. The germline V gene encodes CDR1 SEHNR and CDR2 FQNEAQ (reference sequence). The CDR3 is 13 residues long. DNA of the CDR3: TGTGCCAGCAGCTGGCGGAGCACAGATACGCAGTATTTT. Protein: CASSWRSTDTQYF. The full variable domain, rest sourced from reference TRBV7-9 and TRBJ2-3, is DTGVSQNPRHKITKRGQNVTFRCDPISEHNRLYWYRQTLGQGPEFLTYFQNEAQLEKSRLLSDRFSAERPKGSFSTLEIQRTEQGDSAMYLCASSWRSTDTQYFGPGTRLTVL.

The rearrangement joins TRBV30 to TRBJ1-1; tentative D call: TRBD1 (6 bases). V lost 3 bases and J 0 bases, leaving 8 bases between the germline ends. CDR1 GTSNPN and CDR2 SVGIG come from the germline V gene (reference sequence). The CDR3 loop spans 13 amino acids. The CDR3 region is CAWSRQVNTEAFF. As DNA, the CDR3 is TGTGCCTGGAGCCGACAGGTGAACACTGAAGCTTTCTTT.

This chain joins TRBV28 and TRBJ1-1; D remains unclear. V dropped 3 bases and J dropped 5 bases, with 16 bases sitting between them. From germline, CDR1 is MDHEN and CDR2 SYDVKM. The CDR3 runs 15 residues. The CDR3 here is CASSLHDARNTEAFF. The DNA of the CDR3 is TGTGCCAGCAGTTTGCATGATGCGAGGAATACTGAAGCTTTCTTT.